A single sample is the source of the 12 T cell receptor beta chains below, sequenced in a study of siplizumab effects on memory and regulatory T cells. Repertoires were generated with immunoSEQ multiplex PCR, while TCRdb's copy carries only in-frame clones and drops some. Found here are about 56,000 clones, just over 95% of them singletons; the top ten hold 0.9% to 1.2%. The sequenced sample was naive CD8+ T cells sorted from blood. The receptors stem from a human donor in good health.

The V and J genes are TRBV27 and TRBJ2-7; the D is unclear. V lost 8 bases and J lost 2, with 13 bases in between. The CDR3 contains 13 residues. Germline CDR1 MNHEY, CDR2 SMNVEV (reference sequence). The CDR3 reads CASVGLLPYEQYF. The CDR3 DNA reads TGTGCCAGCGTTGGGCTGCTTCCCTACGAGCAGTACTTC.

The chain couples TRBV7-2 to TRBJ2-2; TRBD1 might be the D (6 bases). Germline loops: CDR1 SGHTA, CDR2 FQGNSA. The V gene lost 1 base and the J gene lost 4 bases, with 13 bases spanning the gap. The CDR3 is made up of 16 amino acids. CDR3 sequence reads: CASSLVLGARTGELFF. DNA for the CDR3: TGTGCCAGCAGCTTAGTTCTGGGGGCTCGCACCGGGGAGCTGTTTTTT.

V is TRBV27 and J is TRBJ2-5; no definite D call. V was trimmed by 5 bases and J by 2 bases, leaving 9 bases between them. This CDR3 is built from 13 residues. The germline V gene encodes CDR1 MNHEY and CDR2 SMNVEV (reference sequence). The chain's CDR3 is CASSPHPQETQYF. Written as DNA, the CDR3 is TGTGCCAGCAGTCCGCACCCGCAAGAGACCCAGTACTTC.

CDR3 DNA: TGCGCCAGCAGCCAAGATGCCGGGATGCGGATCGAGCAGTACTTC. As protein: CASSQDAGMRIEQYF. J is TRBJ2-7 and V is TRBV4-1; D may be TRBD2 (5 bases). CDR3 length: 15 residues. CDR1 and CDR2 (germline): MGHRA, YSYEKL. The ends were cut back, 0 bases at V and 6 bases at J, with 15 bases in the middle.

The gene calls are TRBV27 and TRBJ2-2; D not resolved. The germline V and J ends were trimmed by 6 bases and 1 base, with 9 bases remaining between them. This CDR3 comprises 14 residues. CDR1 is MNHEY and CDR2 is SMNVEV in the germline V gene (reference sequence). This CDR3 is CASRAKGNTGELFF. CDR3 bases: TGTGCCAGCAGGGCCAAGGGGAACACCGGGGAGCTGTTTTTT.

The chain employs TRBV27 and TRBJ2-1; 8 bases align to TRBD2. The CDR3 is 12 residues long. Germline CDR1 and CDR2: MNHEY and SMNVEV (reference sequence). The junction had 2 bases not matched to a gene; V was cut back by 5 bases and J by 8 bases. CDR3 nucleotide sequence: TGTGCCAGCAGTAAAGCGGGAGATGAGCAGTTCTTC. Translation: CASSKAGDEQFF.

The CDR3 sequence is CASSYGQGGTYEQYF. The CDR3 bases are TGTGCCAGCAGTTACGGACAGGGGGGAACCTACGAGCAGTACTTC. This sequence joins TRBV6-5 and TRBJ2-7, with 10 bases matching TRBD1. The V gene's germline CDR1 is MNHEY and CDR2 SVGAGI. The CDR3 has 15 amino acids. V gave up 2 bases and J gave up 2 bases; unmatched junction bases: 3.

This sequence joins TRBV11-3 and TRBJ1-2; 8 nucleotides match TRBD1. CDR1 is SGHNT and CDR2 is YENEEA in the germline V gene. The CDR3 extends over 13 amino acids. The J segment lost 7 bases and the V segment lost 0 bases, leaving 1 base of the junction unmatched. In nucleotides, the CDR3 is TGTGCCAGCAGCTTAGAGCAGGGGGCTGGCTACACCTTC. Protein product: CASSLEQGAGYTF.

V gene TRBV4-1 combines with J gene TRBJ2-1; D remains ambiguous. The CDR3 consists of 12 residues. Germline-derived CDR1 and CDR2 are MGHRA and YSYEKL. V lost 4 bases, J lost 4 bases, and 5 bases lay in between. Written as DNA, the CDR3 is TGCGCCAGCAGCCGTGAATACAATGAGCAGTTCTTC. It specifies CASSREYNEQFF.

The V and J genes are TRBV27 and TRBJ2-1, with 8 bases lining up with TRBD2. With 7 bases clipped from V and 2 bases from J, the junction kept 7 bases outside the gene matches. Germline values: CDR1 MNHEY, CDR2 SMNVEV (reference sequence). The CDR3 extends over 15 amino acids. The CDR3 DNA follows: TGTGCCAGCACCCATCCGGGAGGGCCCTACAATGAGCAGTTCTTC. The encoded protein is CASTHPGGPYNEQFF.

The chain carries TRBV5-1 and TRBJ2-7; D is possibly TRBD1 or TRBD2 (5 bases each). The V end lost 0 bases, the J end lost 4 bases, and 17 bases lay between the germline ends. This CDR3 contains 16 residues. The germline V gene encodes CDR1 SGHRS and CDR2 YFSETQ. The CDR3 region has the DNA TGCGCCAGCAGCTTGGTTTCGTCAGGGACCCCTTACGAGCAGTACTTC. Translating gives CASSLVSSGTPYEQYF. The full variable domain, with the rest looked up from reference TRBV5-1 and TRBJ2-7, is KAGVTQTPRYLIKTRGQQVTLSCSPISGHRSVSWYQQTPGQGLQFLFEYFSETQRNKGNFPGRFSGRQFSNSRSEMNVSTLELGDSALYLCASSLVSSGTPYEQYFGPGTRLTVT.

The chain links TRBV28 to TRBJ2-1; D possibly corresponds to TRBD1 (7 bases). The CDR3 has 15 amino acids. V dropped 7 bases and J dropped 1 base, with 14 bases sitting between them. Per the germline V gene, CDR1 is MDHEN and CDR2 is SYDVKM. The DNA of the CDR3 is TGTGCCAGCACCCAGGAGGGACAGTCCTACAATGAGCAGTTCTTC. Translation: CASTQEGQSYNEQFF.